Sequencing of this TCR beta chain was carried out in a study of cytotoxic CD8 clonotypes in ibrutinib-treated CLL. This CDR3 region has 15 residues. In germline, CDR1 is MNHEY, CDR2 SVGAGI. The V and J ends lost 0 bases and 5 bases respectively, with 13 bases between them. Study results and limitations: Clonality measured at baseline exceeded age-matched healthy donors, tracking circulating CD8+ T-cell counts. Ibrutinib response saw clonality rise, and progression saw it return toward baseline.

Worth noting for this clone: Its target is unknown.

The data were produced by immunoSEQ multiplex PCR, yet TCRdb's version contains in-frame clones alone and is incomplete. The sample has approximately 50,000 clones, 50% to 70% seen once. The sequenced sample was PBMCs, obtained at disease progression, from a patient treated with ibrutinib. The V and J genes are TRBV6-5 and TRBJ1-2; D not resolved. The clonotype was recovered from a human donor with chronic lymphocytic leukemia. This CDR3 reads CASSYSTRTPYGYTF. In nucleotides, the CDR3 is TGTGCCAGCAGTTACTCGACCAGGACGCCGTATGGCTACACCTTC.